This TCR beta chain was captured by sequencing in a study of blood T cell repertoires in COVID-19. For the study at large: Spain, Italy and the United States supplied samples that represented acute and convalescent COVID-19. PBMCs, B-cell-depleted T cells, or T cells provided the cDNA or gDNA that made up the material.

Original analysis: By means of reference gene primer amplification, nucleated cell counts were estimated. Profiling relied on immunoSEQ multiplex PCR, and the TCRdb table lists in-frame clones only, not all of them. That table furnishes V, J and clone size, whereas the DNA furnished D and trimming. The repertoire includes roughly 88,000 clones, around 85% of them detected once, and 15% to 20% sits in the top ten. J gave up 8 bases and V 2 bases, and 10 bases lay outside the gene matches. Per the germline V gene, CDR1 is SGHRS and CDR2 is YFSETQ. The CDR3 runs 15 residues. Seattle enrolled patients during active infection and tracked them longitudinally.

The source material was peripheral blood. This TCR was sampled from an older woman with COVID-19, enrolled during active disease. This chain uses TRBV5-1 with TRBJ2-4, with TRBD1 matching over 7 bases. CDR3 in DNA: TGCGCCAGCAGCTTAATAGGGGGCTATTGGGACATTCAGTACTTC. Its protein is CASSLIGGYWDIQYF.